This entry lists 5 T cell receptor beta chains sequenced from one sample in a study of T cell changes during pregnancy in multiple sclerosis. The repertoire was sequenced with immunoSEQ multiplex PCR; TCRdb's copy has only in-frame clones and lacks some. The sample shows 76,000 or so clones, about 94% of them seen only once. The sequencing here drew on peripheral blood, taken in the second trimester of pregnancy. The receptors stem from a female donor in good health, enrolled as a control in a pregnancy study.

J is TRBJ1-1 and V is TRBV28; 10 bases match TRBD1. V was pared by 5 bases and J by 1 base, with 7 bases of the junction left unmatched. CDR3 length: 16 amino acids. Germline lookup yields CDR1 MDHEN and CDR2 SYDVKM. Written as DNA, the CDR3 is TGTGCCAGCAGTCGACAGGGGGCTTCGACGAACACTGAAGCTTTCTTT. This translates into CASSRQGASTNTEAFF.

CDR3 nucleotide sequence: TGTGCCAGCAGACCAGGGGGACAGGGAAGAGAGACTGAAGCTTTCTTT. Amino acid sequence: CASRPGGQGRETEAFF. The V call is TRBV7-3, the J call TRBJ1-1, with 9 bases identical to TRBD1. This CDR3 spans 16 amino acids. CDR1 and CDR2 from the germline V gene are SGHTA and FQGTGA. V trimming: 6 bases; J trimming: 5 bases; junction bases outside the gene matches: 13.

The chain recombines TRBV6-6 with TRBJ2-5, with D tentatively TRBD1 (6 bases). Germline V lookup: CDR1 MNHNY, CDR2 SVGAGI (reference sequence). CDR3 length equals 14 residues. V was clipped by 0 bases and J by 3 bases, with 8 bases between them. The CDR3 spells CASSYSTGKETQYF. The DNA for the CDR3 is TGTGCCAGCAGTTACTCTACAGGGAAAGAGACCCAGTACTTC.

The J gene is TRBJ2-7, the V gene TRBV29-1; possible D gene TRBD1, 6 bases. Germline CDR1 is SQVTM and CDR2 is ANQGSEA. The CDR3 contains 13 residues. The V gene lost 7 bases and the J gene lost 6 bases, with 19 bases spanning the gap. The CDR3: CSASDSTWGEQYF. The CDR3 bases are TGCAGCGCTTCGGACAGCACCTGGGGCGAGCAGTACTTC.

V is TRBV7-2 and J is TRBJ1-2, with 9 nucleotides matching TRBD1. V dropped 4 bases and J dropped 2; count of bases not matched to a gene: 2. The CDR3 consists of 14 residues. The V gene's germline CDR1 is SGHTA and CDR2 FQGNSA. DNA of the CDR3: TGTGCCAGCAGCTACGACAGGGGGAACTATGGCTACACCTTC. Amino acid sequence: CASSYDRGNYGYTF.